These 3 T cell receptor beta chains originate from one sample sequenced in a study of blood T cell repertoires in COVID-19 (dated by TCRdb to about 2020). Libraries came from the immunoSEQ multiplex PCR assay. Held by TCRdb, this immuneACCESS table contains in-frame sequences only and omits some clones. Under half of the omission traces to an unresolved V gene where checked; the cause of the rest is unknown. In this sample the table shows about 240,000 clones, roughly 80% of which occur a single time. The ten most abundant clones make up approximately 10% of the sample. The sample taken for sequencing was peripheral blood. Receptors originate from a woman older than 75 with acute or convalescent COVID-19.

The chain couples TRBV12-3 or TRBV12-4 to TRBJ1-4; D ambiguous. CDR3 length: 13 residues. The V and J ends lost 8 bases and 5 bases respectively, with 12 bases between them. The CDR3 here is CASRRGRNEKLFF. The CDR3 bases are TGTGCCAGCCGTAGAGGGCGAAATGAAAAACTGTTTTTT.

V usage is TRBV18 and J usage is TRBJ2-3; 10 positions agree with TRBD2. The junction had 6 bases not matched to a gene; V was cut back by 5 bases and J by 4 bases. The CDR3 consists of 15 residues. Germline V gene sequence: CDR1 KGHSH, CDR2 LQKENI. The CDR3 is CASSSTGLAADTQYF. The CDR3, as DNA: TGTGCCAGCTCATCCACCGGACTAGCGGCAGATACGCAGTATTTT.

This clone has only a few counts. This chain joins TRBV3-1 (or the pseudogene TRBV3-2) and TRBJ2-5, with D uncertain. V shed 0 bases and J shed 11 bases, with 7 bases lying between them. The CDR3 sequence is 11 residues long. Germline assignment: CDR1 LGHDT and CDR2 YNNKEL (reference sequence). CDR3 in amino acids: CASSQDLGQYF. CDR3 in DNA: TGTGCCAGCAGCCAAGATCTAGGACAGTACTTC.